The 2 T cell receptor beta chains given below trace back to one sample, sequenced in a study of Tregs in tolerant kidney transplant recipients. The protocol was immunoSEQ multiplex PCR, while the TCRdb copy is restricted to in-frame clones and leaves out a portion. This sample contains 30,000 or so clones. Sequencing was performed on CD8+ T cells from blood, taken before the transplant. The receptor source for this set is a human donor who received a combined kidney and bone marrow transplant.

A note on this clone: From the germline J gene comes the end of the CDR3, since the read stops 3 residues before it. The chain has TRBV7-9 and TRBJ2-5; 12 nucleotides match TRBD1. Germline CDR1 reads SEHNR; CDR2 reads FQNEAQ (reference sequence). The CDR3 runs 13 residues. Trimming at V came to 8 bases and at J to 5 bases, leaving 3 bases not matched to a gene. Here the CDR3 reads CASGTGGWETQYF. Partial CDR3 DNA: TGTGCCAGCGGGACAGGGGGCTGGGAGACC. The full variable domain, in which reference TRBV7-9 and TRBJ2-5 provide the parts outside the CDR3, is DTGVSQNPRHKITKRGQNVTFRCDPISEHNRLYWYRQTLGQGPEFLTYFQNEAQLEKSRLLSDRFSAERPKGSFSTLEIQRTEQGDSAMYLCASGTGGWETQYFGPGTRLLVL.

Concerning this clone: The CDR3 end lies 3 residues beyond the end of the read and is filled in from the germline J gene. This chain uses TRBV6-2 or TRBV6-3 with TRBJ2-3; 9 bases are a match to TRBD1. CDR1 and CDR2 (germline): MNHEY, SVGEGT. V lost 5 bases, J lost 4 bases, and 13 bases stayed unmatched. CDR3 size: 17 residues. The part of the CDR3 DNA that was read is TGTGCCAGCAGTACACAGACAGGGGGGAACCCTTCAGATACG. It yields the protein CASSTQTGGNPSDT. The CDR3 reads in full as CASSTQTGGNPSDTQYF.